This record concerns one T cell receptor (beta chain) sequence. Its antigen remains undetermined. Qualities for individual bases were not recorded, and no much larger clone is one base off. Taken from cysteine to phenylalanine, the CDR3 has 12 residues. Solely the CDR3 DNA is kept, with 36 bases framed from the first base. The germline V gene yields SGHDN for CDR1 and FVKESK for CDR2. Trimming removed 3 bases from V and 3 bases from J, leaving 6 bases between the germline ends. This entry belongs to a study of blood T cell repertoires in COVID-19 (dated by TCRdb to about 2020). For the study in its entirety: Collaborator samples came from the United States, Italy and Spain and covered acute and convalescent phases of COVID-19. The material from the prospective study consisted of cDNA or gDNA derived from T cells, B-cell-depleted T cells, or PBMCs. The dataset comprised deeply sampled blood TCRbeta repertoires from subjects exposed to, actively infected with, or recovered from COVID-19. The repertoires were released in a freely available public database meant as a resource for research on the immune response to SARS-CoV-2. Samples came from the ongoing ImmuneRACE study (first 160 participants) plus 1,254 subjects from 6 global collaborators. A de-identified subject ID, COVID-19 status, age in years and sex were almost always included in the sample metadata. Where available, HLA class I and class II types were obtained from metadata supplied by the sample provider rather than from assay-based typing.

TCRbeta CDR3 regions were amplified from genomic DNA using the immunoSEQ Assay, a bias-controlled multiplex PCR. The paper's processing steps were these. The number of nucleated cells in each sample was estimated from the amplification of reference gene primers within the assay. Sequence reads were collapsed and filtered to measure the absolute abundance of every unique TCRbeta CDR3 rearrangement. For each sample, productive Simpson clonality was calculated as the square root of Simpson's diversity index across productive rearrangements. Imported from immuneACCESS, the table was reduced by TCRdb to in-frame sequences with V and J called. These copies leave out some clones; in studies compared against another copy, an unresolved V gene accounts for under half, and the cause of the remainder is not known. V and J calls and clone size are given by that table; D and trimming were obtained from the DNA. The sample contains 150,000 to 200,000 clones, 80% to 90% of them found a single time. The top ten clones comprise roughly 2% of the sample.

Paper-wide results and their limitations: How much clinical and demographic metadata was included differed by source and by participant, and the metadata was provided uncurated.

Another Seattle source contributed samples from volunteer blood donors who had recovered from COVID-19. The collaborating institutions used their own protocols to collect whole blood in K2EDTA tubes. For TCRbeta analysis, collaborator samples were shipped as frozen whole blood, as isolated PBMCs, or as DNA extracted from either sample type. The clonotype was recovered from a young man who had recovered from COVID-19. The V and J genes are TRBV14 and TRBJ2-7, with no reliable assignment of the D segment. The material sequenced was peripheral blood. The CDR3 protein is CASSQENYEQYF. The sequence in DNA is TGTGCCAGCAGCCAGGAGAACTACGAGCAGTACTTC.